The next 27 T cell receptor beta chains were all read from a single sample in a study of shared clonotypes between healthy human individuals. The table came from immunoSEQ multiplex PCR; TCRdb's copy has only in-frame clones and leaves some out. The top ten clones hold 0.4% to 0.55% of a sample with about 1.5 million clones, 95% to 99% of them seen once. Sequenced material: naive CD4+ T cells sorted from blood. Subset in this sample: CD45RA+ positively selected. The source of these receptors is a young man in good health.

V usage is TRBV5-5 and J usage is TRBJ2-7; D gene unclear. V was clipped by 0 bases and J by 2 bases, with 9 bases between them. The CDR3 contains 14 residues. Looked up from germline, CDR1 is SGHKS and CDR2 is YYEKEE (reference sequence). The CDR3 DNA follows: TGTGCCAGCAGCTTGGGATCACGGACCTACGAGCAGTACTTC. Translation gives CASSLGSRTYEQYF.

The genes are TRBV7-2 and TRBJ2-3; D remains unclear. Trimming took off 3 bases at V and 5 bases at J, with 18 bases between the two ends. The CDR3 consists of 16 residues. The germline CDR1 and CDR2 sequences are SGHTA and FQGNSA. CDR3 sequence: CASSFWAERREDTQYF. CDR3 nucleotide sequence: TGTGCCAGCAGCTTTTGGGCAGAAAGGAGAGAAGATACGCAGTATTTT. Using reference TRBV7-2 and TRBJ2-3 for the parts outside the CDR3, the full variable domain is GAGVSQSPSNKVTEKGKDVELRCDPISGHTALYWYRQSLGQGLEFLIYFQGNSAPDKSGLPSDRFSAERTGGSVSTLTIQRTQQEDSAVYLCASSFWAERREDTQYFGPGTRLTVL.

A note on this clone: Other DNA sequences in this sample translate to the same CDR3. This chain connects TRBV11-3 to TRBJ1-1; no reliable D call. Germline V gene sequence: CDR1 SGHNT, CDR2 YENEEA. CDR3 size: 13 residues. Trimming removed 4 bases from V and 0 bases from J, with 6 bases in between. The DNA for the CDR3 is TGTGCCAGCAGCTCAAGGGTGAACACTGAAGCTTTCTTT. Translation: CASSSRVNTEAFF.

The chain has TRBV5-6 and TRBJ2-5; perhaps TRBD1 as D (6 bases). From germline, CDR1 is SGHDT and CDR2 YYEEEE. CDR3 length: 16 amino acids. V lost 3 bases to trimming and J lost 0 bases, with 15 bases between them. Here the CDR3 reads CASSSFFRDNQETQYF. CDR3 bases: TGTGCCAGCAGCTCCTTTTTTCGGGACAACCAAGAGACCCAGTACTTC.

The chain employs TRBV28 and TRBJ2-7; D not resolved. V lost 4 bases, J lost 3 bases, and 13 bases lay in between. The CDR3 runs to 14 residues. The germline V gene encodes CDR1 MDHEN and CDR2 SYDVKM. CDR3 amino acids: CASSYSEVIYEQYF. CDR3 nucleotide sequence: TGTGCCAGCAGTTACAGCGAAGTCATCTACGAGCAGTACTTC.

The V and J genes are TRBV18 and TRBJ2-1, with D maybe TRBD1 (6 bases). V was clipped by 5 bases and J by 0 bases, with 14 bases between them. From germline, CDR1 is KGHSH and CDR2 LQKENI. The CDR3 totals 16 residues. The CDR3: CASSSIRGSSYNEQFF. CDR3 coding DNA: TGTGCCAGCTCATCGATCAGGGGCAGCTCCTACAATGAGCAGTTCTTC.

The genes are TRBV6-1 and TRBJ1-2; 11 bases are shared with TRBD1. This CDR3 comprises 13 residues. Germline V gives CDR1 MNHNS, CDR2 SASEGT. V shed 6 bases and J 8 bases; nucleotides not matched to a gene: 5. The CDR3 reads CASRGQGARGYTF. The CDR3 nucleotides read TGTGCCAGCAGAGGACAGGGGGCACGAGGCTACACCTTC.

The V gene is TRBV6-1, the J gene TRBJ1-5; 7 nucleotides agree with TRBD1. Germline CDR1 reads MNHNS; CDR2 reads SASEGT. This CDR3 is built from 18 residues. V gave up 1 base and J gave up 0 bases; unmatched junction bases: 9. CDR3 region: CASSEGQGGHNSNQPQHF. CDR3 bases: TGTGCCAGCAGTGAAGGGCAGGGGGGTCACAATAGCAATCAGCCCCAGCATTTT.

The chain joins TRBV4-3 to TRBJ2-3; D not certain. Germline loops: CDR1 LGHNA, CDR2 YSLEER. V was shortened by 4 bases and J by 0 bases, with 11 bases between the two germline ends. The CDR3 spans 15 residues. CDR3 in amino acids: CASSPKFISTDTQYF. The CDR3 DNA sequence: TGCGCCAGCAGCCCCAAGTTCATAAGCACAGATACGCAGTATTTT.

This rearrangement joins TRBV18 to TRBJ1-1; 7 bases line up with TRBD1. Germline trimming cut 2 bases from V and 11 bases from J; bases unmatched to any gene: 8. The CDR3 length is 13 residues. Germline CDR1 KGHSH, CDR2 LQKENI. The CDR3 nucleotides read TGTGCCAGCTCACCAGGCAGGGGGTATGGGGCTTTCTTT. This codes for CASSPGRGYGAFF.

This chain connects TRBV5-4 to TRBJ2-7, with TRBD1 as a possible D gene (6 bases). The germline V and J ends were trimmed by 3 bases and 0 bases, with 13 bases remaining between them. Germline assignment: CDR1 SGHNT and CDR2 YYREEE (reference sequence). This CDR3 is built from 15 residues. The CDR3 sequence: CASSWGQGSSYEQYF. CDR3 nucleotides: TGTGCCAGCAGCTGGGGGCAGGGGAGCTCCTACGAGCAGTACTTC.

V and J are TRBV6-9 and TRBJ1-1, with D tentatively TRBD1 (5 bases). The germline V gene encodes CDR1 MNHGY and CDR2 SVAAGI. The CDR3 runs 14 residues. Trimming took off 2 bases at V and 3 bases at J, with 10 bases between the two ends. CDR3 nucleotides: TGTGCCAGCAGTTATCCCCCGGGGGACACTGAAGCTTTCTTT. Amino acids: CASSYPPGDTEAFF.

The V call is TRBV18, the J call TRBJ2-7; 7 bases are a match to TRBD1. With 3 bases clipped from V and 3 bases from J, the junction kept 5 bases outside the gene matches. Germline CDR1 KGHSH, CDR2 LQKENI. CDR3 length: 14 residues. The CDR3 sequence: CASSPRGLGYEQYF. CDR3 bases: TGTGCCAGCTCACCCAGGGGGTTAGGCTACGAGCAGTACTTC.

In nucleotides, the CDR3 is TGTGCCAGCCTCGCCGCGGGGACCGGGGAGCTGTTTTTT. It specifies CASLAAGTGELFF. The J gene is TRBJ2-2, the V gene TRBV5-4, with D possibly matching TRBD2 (6 bases). V lost 7 bases and J lost 5, with 12 bases in between. The CDR3 has 13 residues. The germline CDR1 and CDR2 sequences are SGHNT and YYREEE (reference sequence).

V gene TRBV5-5 combines with J gene TRBJ2-7, with D hard to call. The germline CDR1 and CDR2 sequences are SGHKS and YYEKEE (reference sequence). This CDR3 contains 16 residues. Trimming cost V 1 base and J 0 bases, with 14 bases left between them. CDR3 region: CASSLNLVLDSYEQYF. For the CDR3, the DNA is TGTGCCAGCAGCTTGAATCTAGTTCTTGACTCCTACGAGCAGTACTTC. The full variable domain, rest sourced from reference TRBV5-5 and TRBJ2-7, is DAGVTQSPTHLIKTRGQQVTLRCSPISGHKSVSWYQQVLGQGPQFIFQYYEKEERGRGNFPDRFSARQFPNYSSELNVNALLLGDSALYLCASSLNLVLDSYEQYFGPGTRLTVT.

V gene TRBV5-6 combines with J gene TRBJ1-5, with a tentative D call TRBD1 (6 bases). V was cut by 0 bases and J by 5 bases, with 15 bases left in between. This CDR3 region has 16 residues. Germline values: CDR1 SGHDT, CDR2 YYEEEE. CDR3 sequence: CASSLEAGEFDQPQHF. The DNA for the CDR3 is TGTGCCAGCAGCTTGGAGGCAGGGGAGTTCGATCAGCCCCAGCATTTT.

The chain carries TRBV9 and TRBJ1-4; D is perhaps TRBD1 (5 bases). Trimming left V 0 bases short and J 10 bases short, with 13 bases between. The CDR3 extends over 14 amino acids. CDR1 and CDR2 (germline): SGDLS, YYNGEE. The CDR3: CASSVAGWDGKLFF. CDR3 bases: TGTGCCAGCAGCGTAGCCGGTTGGGACGGAAAACTGTTTTTT.

This chain connects TRBV19 to TRBJ2-7, with D unresolved. The germline V gene encodes CDR1 LNHDA and CDR2 SQIVND (reference sequence). V lost 2 bases and J 7 bases, leaving 12 bases between the germline ends. The CDR3 runs to 13 residues. CDR3 bases: TGTGCCAGTAGTATACAGAGCGACGATGAGCAGTACTTC. Protein: CASSIQSDDEQYF.

The chain combines TRBV6-1 with TRBJ2-7, with 7 positions matching TRBD1. This CDR3 spans 13 amino acids. V lost 3 bases, J lost 3 bases, and 2 bases stayed unmatched. Germline CDR1 and CDR2: MNHNS and SASEGT. The CDR3 DNA sequence: TGTGCCAGCAGTGATCACAGGGGCTACGAGCAGTACTTC. Its translation is CASSDHRGYEQYF.

The rearrangement links TRBV28 to TRBJ1-2; no firm D call. Germline assignment: CDR1 MDHEN and CDR2 SYDVKM. The CDR3 runs to 12 residues. The V end was cut by 6 bases, the J end by 1 base, with 6 bases between. CDR3 DNA sequence: TGTGCCAGCAGGGATTTTAACTATGGCTACACCTTC. Protein: CASRDFNYGYTF.

The rearrangement links TRBV5-4 to TRBJ2-7, with 12 bases identical to TRBD2. Germline V gene lookup returns CDR1 SGHNT and CDR2 YYREEE (reference sequence). The CDR3 runs to 15 residues. V gave up 4 bases and J gave up 5 bases; unmatched junction bases: 7. The chain's CDR3 is CASSLGLAGLDEQYF. In nucleotides, the CDR3 is TGTGCCAGCAGCCTAGGACTAGCGGGATTGGACGAGCAGTACTTC.

The rearrangement joins TRBV5-8 to TRBJ2-1; D gene uncertain. Trimming removed 1 base from V and 0 bases from J, with 5 bases in between. In germline, CDR1 is SGHTS, CDR2 YDEGEE. The length of the CDR3 is 14 residues. CDR3 nucleotide sequence: TGTGCCAGCAGCTTGAGGAGCTCCTACAATGAGCAGTTCTTC. It translates to CASSLRSSYNEQFF.

This chain joins TRBV28 and TRBJ1-2; D is possibly TRBD1 (6 bases). Germline lookup yields CDR1 MDHEN and CDR2 SYDVKM. Trimming cost V 3 bases and J 13 bases, with 21 bases left between them. This CDR3 is built from 14 residues. Here the CDR3 reads CASSLGAPKPSSTF. The CDR3 DNA sequence: TGTGCCAGCAGTTTGGGGGCCCCGAAGCCAAGTTCCACCTTC.

The CDR3 DNA reads as TGCAGCGTCGGAGAGGGGCTAAGGGGGGGCGATGAGCAGTTCTTC. It encodes CSVGEGLRGGDEQFF. V and J are TRBV29-1 and TRBJ2-1, with D possibly being TRBD2 (7 bases). V was clipped by 6 bases and J by 8 bases, with 23 bases between them. The CDR3 contains 15 residues. The germline V gene has CDR1 SQVTM and CDR2 ANQGSEA.

This clone was detected once. The V and J genes are TRBV5-1 and TRBJ2-1, with 10 bases that match TRBD2. The J segment lost 6 bases and the V segment lost 4 bases, leaving 7 bases of the junction unmatched. The CDR3 totals 15 residues. Germline lookup yields CDR1 SGHRS and CDR2 YFSETQ. The CDR3 spells CASSMSSGGANEQFF. The CDR3 DNA reads as TGCGCCAGCAGCATGTCTAGCGGGGGAGCCAATGAGCAGTTCTTC.

DNA of the CDR3: TGTGCCACCAGCAGAGATTCTGAGGGTCCGCGTTTTTTT. Its protein product is CATSRDSEGPRFF. The chain couples TRBV15 to TRBJ1-4, with D uncertain. With 0 bases removed from V and 17 bases from J, the gap between germline ends came to 16 bases. In germline, CDR1 is LNHNV, CDR2 YYDKDF (reference sequence). The CDR3 is 13 residues long.

The rearrangement uses TRBV5-6 and TRBJ2-7; 7 bases fit TRBD1. Losses at the gene ends were 4 bases for V and 2 bases for J; bases not matched to a gene: 9. Germline CDR1 is SGHDT and CDR2 is YYEEEE. This CDR3 is 15 amino acids long. CDR3 coding DNA: TGTGCCAGCAGCAACAACCCGACAGGGCCCTACGAGCAGTACTTC. It yields the protein CASSNNPTGPYEQYF.